A single sample gave rise to the 22 T cell receptor beta chains below, sequenced in a study of siplizumab effects on memory and regulatory T cells (dated by TCRdb to the late 2010s). Preparation of the library involved the immunoSEQ multiplex PCR assay. TCRdb carries this immuneACCESS record with in-frame sequences only. Its versions omit some clonotypes, under half of them owing to an unresolved V gene in the studies checked, with the rest unexplained. For this sample there are 95,000 to 100,000 clones; around 90% appear just once. Of the sample, 12% falls within the top ten clones. The sample consisted of non-Treg CD4+ T cells sorted from blood. This specimen's cell subset or site label, per the study, means: FACS-sorted unstimulated CD4+ non-regulatory T cells. The receptors shown here come from a human donor in good health.

CDR3 nucleotide sequence: TGTGCCAGCAGCCTTGCCGGGACTAGCGGCTACGAGCAGTACTTC. Encoded protein: CASSLAGTSGYEQYF. The genes are TRBV6-6 and TRBJ2-7; TRBD2 aligns across 11 bases. J lost 3 bases, V lost 6 bases, and 7 bases had no gene match. Germline CDR1 MNHNY, CDR2 SVGAGI (reference sequence). This CDR3 has 15 residues.

The chain is built from TRBV19 and TRBJ2-5, with 9 bases that match TRBD1. The J segment lost 2 bases and the V segment lost 4 bases, leaving 5 bases of the junction unmatched. The CDR3 consists of 15 residues. CDR1 and CDR2 (germline): LNHDA, SQIVND (reference sequence). The CDR3 DNA reads TGTGCCAGTAGTACGCCGACAGGGGGACAAGAGACCCAGTACTTC. Protein sequence: CASSTPTGGQETQYF.

The CDR3 DNA reads TGCAGCGTTGATGGGGTGAGGGGCACAGATACGCAGTATTTT. Protein product: CSVDGVRGTDTQYF. The chain employs TRBV29-1 and TRBJ2-3, with a tentative D call TRBD2 (5 bases). Germline V lookup: CDR1 SQVTM, CDR2 ANQGSEA. This CDR3 spans 14 amino acids. V lost 3 bases to trimming and J lost 1 base, with 11 bases between them.

The CDR3 loop is CASSQAQGYGYTF. In DNA, the CDR3 is TGCGCCAGCAGCCAAGCACAGGGCTATGGCTACACCTTC. The J gene is TRBJ1-2, the V gene TRBV4-1; D might be TRBD1 (6 bases). Per the germline V gene, CDR1 is MGHRA and CDR2 is YSYEKL. The germline V and J ends were trimmed by 1 base and 4 bases, with 7 bases remaining between them. The CDR3 covers 13 residues.

The chain is built from TRBV11-2 and TRBJ2-7; TRBD2 matches 14 bases. Per germline, CDR1 SGHAT and CDR2 FQNNGV. V shed 2 bases and J 4 bases; nucleotides not matched to a gene: 13. This CDR3 spans 19 amino acids. In nucleotides, the CDR3 is TGTGCCAGCAGCTTAACCGGGACTAGCGGGAGAGGTTGGGCTTACGAGCAGTACTTC. Residues: CASSLTGTSGRGWAYEQYF.

CDR3 residues: CASSLSPSGQETQYF. Written as DNA, the CDR3 is TGTGCCAGCAGCCTCAGCCCTAGCGGCCAAGAGACCCAGTACTTC. The chain couples TRBV9 to TRBJ2-5, with 7 nucleotides matching TRBD2. CDR3 length: 15 residues. CDR1 is SGDLS and CDR2 is YYNGEE in the germline V gene. Unmatched junction bases numbered 7, after V lost 4 bases and J lost 1 base.

The chain joins TRBV18 to TRBJ1-5; 10 positions match TRBD1. Losses at the gene ends were 4 bases for V and 5 bases for J; bases not matched to a gene: 5. CDR1 and CDR2 from the germline V gene are KGHSH and LQKENI. This CDR3 contains 15 residues. CDR3 DNA: TGTGCCAGCTCACTTAATGGACAGGGGGATCAGCCCCAGCATTTT. Residues: CASSLNGQGDQPQHF.

The chain joins TRBV27 to TRBJ2-1; 12 bases line up with TRBD2. From germline, CDR1 is MNHEY and CDR2 SMNVEV (reference sequence). V shed 6 bases, J shed 4 bases, and the junction held 10 bases outside the gene matches. CDR3 size: 17 residues. The CDR3 region is CASSPPAGLAGYNEQFF. The CDR3 DNA sequence: TGTGCCAGCAGCCCCCCTGCCGGACTAGCGGGATACAATGAGCAGTTCTTC.

The rearrangement uses TRBV7-3 and TRBJ2-1; 9 bases fit TRBD2. Trimming took 6 bases from V and 4 from J; bases not matched to a gene: 7. The CDR3 is 15 residues long. Germline V lookup: CDR1 SGHTA, CDR2 FQGTGA. CDR3: CASSLSGRSYNEQFF. The DNA for the CDR3 is TGTGCCAGCAGTCTCAGCGGGAGGAGTTACAATGAGCAGTTCTTC.

The rearrangement uses TRBV19 and TRBJ1-1, with D tentatively TRBD1 (6 bases). The CDR3 loop spans 16 amino acids. CDR1 LNHDA and CDR2 SQIVND come from the germline V gene (reference sequence). Trimming took off 9 bases at V and 4 bases at J, with 24 bases between the two ends. The CDR3 spells CASKMVAGAGSTEAFF. Here the CDR3 DNA reads TGTGCCAGCAAAATGGTGGCAGGGGCTGGCTCCACTGAAGCTTTCTTT.

The gene calls are TRBV6-4 and TRBJ2-2; D might be TRBD2 (5 bases). Germline CDR1 reads MRHNA; CDR2 reads SNTAGT. The CDR3 totals 14 residues. V was shortened by 5 bases and J by 4 bases, with 11 bases between the two germline ends. The CDR3 coding sequence is TGTGCCAGCAGTCCGGGGTTACTCACCGGGGAGCTGTTTTTT. Protein product: CASSPGLLTGELFF.

This clone was observed once. This sample also contains other DNA sequences that code for the same CDR3. The chain joins TRBV5-6 to TRBJ1-1, with D unresolved. This CDR3 has 11 amino acids. Looked up from germline, CDR1 is SGHDT and CDR2 is YYEEEE. The V and J ends lost 5 bases and 4 bases respectively, with 6 bases between them. Written as DNA, the CDR3 is TGTGCCAGCAGTTTTAGCACTGAAGCTTTCTTT. Amino acid sequence: CASSFSTEAFF.

This chain links TRBV7-9 with TRBJ2-7, with D possibly being TRBD2 (5 bases). CDR1 SEHNR and CDR2 FQNEAQ come from the germline V gene (reference sequence). The CDR3 contains 14 residues. Trimming stripped 1 base from V and 5 bases from J, with 12 bases between. CDR3 loop: CASSLEGDGDEQYF. The CDR3 coding sequence is TGTGCCAGCAGCTTAGAGGGAGATGGTGACGAGCAGTACTTC.

This chain links TRBV5-1 with TRBJ1-3; D perhaps matches TRBD1 (5 bases). Trimming took off 2 bases at V and 0 bases at J, with 12 bases between the two ends. CDR1 is SGHRS and CDR2 is YFSETQ in the germline V gene. The length of the CDR3 is 16 residues. In DNA form, the CDR3 reads TGCGCCAGCAGCTTCGACAGCCCGCGCTCTGGAAACACCATATATTTT. It is translated as CASSFDSPRSGNTIYF.

This chain connects TRBV18 to TRBJ2-3, with D hard to call. The CDR3 consists of 11 residues. The V gene's germline CDR1 is KGHSH and CDR2 LQKENI. Trimming removed 8 bases from V and 4 bases from J, with 7 bases in between. The CDR3 loop is CASRKADTQYF. DNA for the CDR3: TGTGCCAGCCGCAAGGCAGATACGCAGTATTTT.

The V call is TRBV29-1, the J call TRBJ1-1, with D possibly TRBD1 on 5 matching bases. Germline V CDR1 and CDR2: SQVTM, ANQGSEA. CDR3 size: 13 residues. Trimming pared 4 bases from V and 4 bases from J, leaving 13 bases between. CDR3 sequence reads: CSVATGGSTEAFF. CDR3 nucleotides: TGCAGCGTTGCCACCGGGGGAAGCACTGAAGCTTTCTTT.

The V gene is TRBV19, the J gene TRBJ2-5; D is perhaps TRBD2 (6 bases). The CDR3 sequence is 13 residues long. Germline assignment: CDR1 LNHDA and CDR2 SQIVND (reference sequence). The V end was cut by 3 bases, the J end by 9 bases, with 14 bases between. In nucleotides, the CDR3 is TGTGCCAGTAGTATCGGGGGTCCCACGGCCCAGTACTTC. It specifies CASSIGGPTAQYF.

The CDR3 bases are TGTGCCAGCAGCGTAGTCCCCTCCGGGAGGAGTGGCGATACGCAGTATTTT. Protein sequence: CASSVVPSGRSGDTQYF. The rearrangement uses TRBV9 and TRBJ2-3, with 7 nucleotides matching TRBD2. The V and J ends lost 0 bases and 6 bases, in that order; junction bases with no gene match: 13. Germline CDR1 is SGDLS and CDR2 is YYNGEE. CDR3 length: 17 residues.

The chain uses TRBV9 and TRBJ2-3, with no clear D. CDR1 and CDR2 from the germline V gene are SGDLS and YYNGEE. The CDR3 runs 13 residues. The V and J ends lost 3 bases and 6 bases respectively, with 11 bases between them. In DNA form, the CDR3 reads TGTGCCAGCAGCGCAACGTTTTTGGATACGCAGTATTTT. This sequence encodes CASSATFLDTQYF.

The V call is TRBV9, the J call TRBJ2-3; 8 positions match TRBD1. This CDR3 spans 16 amino acids. Germline V gene data show CDR1 as SGDLS and CDR2 as YYNGEE. Germline trimming cut 3 bases from V and 1 base from J; bases unmatched to any gene: 7. The CDR3 region has the DNA TGTGCCAGCAGCGGACGACAGGGGAGTGGCACAGATACGCAGTATTTT. Its translation is CASSGRQGSGTDTQYF.

V is TRBV6-1 and J is TRBJ1-1; D not certain. There are 13 residues in the CDR3. Germline-derived CDR1 and CDR2 are MNHNS and SASEGT. V was shortened by 1 base and J by 3 bases, with 6 bases between the two germline ends. The DNA for the CDR3 is TGTGCCAGCAGTGAAGGTAAGGACACTGAAGCTTTCTTT. Translation: CASSEGKDTEAFF.

J is TRBJ2-1 and V is TRBV12-1; the D call of TRBD2 is as the table states it, not checked on the DNA. TRBV12-1 represents a pseudogene. The CDR3 sequence is 16 residues long. In DNA form, the CDR3 reads TGTGCCAGCAGCTTTGATCTAGCGGGAGGTTACAATGAGCAGTTCTTC. Translation: CASSFDLAGGYNEQFF.